This T cell receptor (beta chain) derives from a study of regulatory T cells in long-lasting Graves disease. TCR beta libraries were built with iRepertoire HTBI primers and Arm-PCR of CDR3 regions. Using its own MiXCR run on the multiplex PCR reads, TCRdb lists one record per CDR3 protein. Seen here are 350,000 to 500,000 distinct CDR3 sequences, about 14% observed once, and the top ten hold roughly 18%. Time point given: newly diagnosed GD, antithyroid drugs for less than 3 months. TCR sequences were obtained from RNA taken from PBMCs. V was pared by 0 bases and J by 4 bases, with 11 bases between. Germline CDR1 reads SGHNT; CDR2 reads YYREEE (reference sequence). The CDR3 is 14 residues long. In addition, the sample was reused for a study of T cells in Graves' hyperthyroidism and ophthalmopathy.

This sequence originates from a woman in her forties or fifties with Graves disease. The sample consisted of peripheral blood mononuclear cells (PBMCs), taken at new diagnosis, from a patient treated with antithyroid drugs. The V and J genes are TRBV5-4 and TRBJ2-7; maybe TRBD1 (5 bases). The CDR3 reads CASSLAQGTYEQYF. In DNA, the CDR3 is TGTGCCAGCAGCTTGGCGCAGGGTACGTACGAGCAGTACTTC.